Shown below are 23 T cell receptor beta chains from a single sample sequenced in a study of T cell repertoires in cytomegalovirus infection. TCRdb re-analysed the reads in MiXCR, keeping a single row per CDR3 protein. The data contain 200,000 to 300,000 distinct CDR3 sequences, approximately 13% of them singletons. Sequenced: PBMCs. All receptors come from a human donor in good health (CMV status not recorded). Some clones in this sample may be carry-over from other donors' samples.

For the CDR3, the DNA is TGTGCCAGCAGTTTAGGGACCCCGACCTACGAGCAGTACTTC. It specifies CASSLGTPTYEQYF. V is TRBV12-3 or TRBV12-4 and J is TRBJ2-7; unclear D gene. The CDR3 length is 14 residues. V lost 1 base and J lost 2, with 9 bases in between.

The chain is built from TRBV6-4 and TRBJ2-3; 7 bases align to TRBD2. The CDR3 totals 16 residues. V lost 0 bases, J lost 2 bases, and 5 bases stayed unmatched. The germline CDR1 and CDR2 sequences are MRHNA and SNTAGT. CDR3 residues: CASSDSGGGTTDTQYF. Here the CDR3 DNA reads TGTGCCAGCAGTGACTCGGGCGGGGGAACCACAGATACGCAGTATTTT.

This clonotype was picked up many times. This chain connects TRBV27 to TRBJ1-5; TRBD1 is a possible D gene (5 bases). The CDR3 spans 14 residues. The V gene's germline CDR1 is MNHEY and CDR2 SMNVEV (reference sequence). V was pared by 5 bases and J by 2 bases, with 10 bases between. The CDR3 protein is CASSPGGRNQPQHF. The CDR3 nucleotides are TGTGCCAGCAGTCCCGGGGGTCGCAATCAGCCCCAGCATTTT.

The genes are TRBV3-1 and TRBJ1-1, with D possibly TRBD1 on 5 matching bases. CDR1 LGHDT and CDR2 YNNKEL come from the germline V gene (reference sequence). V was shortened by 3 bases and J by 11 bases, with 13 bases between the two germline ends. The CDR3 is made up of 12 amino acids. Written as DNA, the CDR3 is TGTGCCAGCAGCCAGATGCCGGAGGGGGCTTTCTTT. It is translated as CASSQMPEGAFF.

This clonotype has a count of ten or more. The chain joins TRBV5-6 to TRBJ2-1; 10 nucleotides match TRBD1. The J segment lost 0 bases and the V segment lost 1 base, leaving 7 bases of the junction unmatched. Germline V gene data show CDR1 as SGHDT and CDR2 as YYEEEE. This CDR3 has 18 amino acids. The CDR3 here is CASSLLPDRGISYNEQFF. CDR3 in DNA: TGTGCCAGCAGCTTGCTACCGGACAGGGGGATCTCCTACAATGAGCAGTTCTTC. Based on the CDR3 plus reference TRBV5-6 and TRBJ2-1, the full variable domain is DAGVTQSPTHLIKTRGQQVTLRCSPKSGHDTVSWYQQALGQGPQFIFQYYEEEERQRGNFPDRFSGHQFPNYSSELNVNALLLGDSALYLCASSLLPDRGISYNEQFFGPGTRLTVL.

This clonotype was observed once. The CDR3 DNA follows: TGTGCCAGCAGTTTATCGGACAGTAGCAATCAGCCCCAGCATTTT. Translation gives CASSLSDSSNQPQHF. J is TRBJ1-5 and V is TRBV12-3 or TRBV12-4; weak D call: TRBD1 (6 bases). V was clipped by 2 bases and J by 0 bases, with 8 bases between them. This CDR3 comprises 15 residues.

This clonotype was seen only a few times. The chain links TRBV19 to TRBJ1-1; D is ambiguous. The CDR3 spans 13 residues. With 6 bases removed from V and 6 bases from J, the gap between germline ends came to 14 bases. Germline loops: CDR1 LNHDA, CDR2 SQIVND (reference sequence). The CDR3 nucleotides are TGTGCCAGTAGAGACCGACCTGAGGCTGAAGCTTTCTTT. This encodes CASRDRPEAEAFF.

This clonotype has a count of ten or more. The CDR3 is CASSPMTGHEQYF. In nucleotides, the CDR3 is TGTGCCAGCAGCCCTATGACAGGCCACGAGCAGTACTTC. The chain couples TRBV7-7 to TRBJ2-7; tentative D call: TRBD1 (6 bases). This CDR3 has 13 amino acids. Germline lookup yields CDR1 SSHAT and CDR2 FNYEAQ (reference sequence). With 5 bases removed from V and 5 bases from J, the gap between germline ends came to 13 bases.

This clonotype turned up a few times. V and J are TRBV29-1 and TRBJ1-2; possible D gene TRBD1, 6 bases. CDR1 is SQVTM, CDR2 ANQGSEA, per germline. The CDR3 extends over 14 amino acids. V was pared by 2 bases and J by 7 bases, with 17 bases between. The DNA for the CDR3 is TGCAGCGTTGAAAATATCGGACAGTTAGCTGGCTACACCTTC. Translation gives CSVENIGQLAGYTF.

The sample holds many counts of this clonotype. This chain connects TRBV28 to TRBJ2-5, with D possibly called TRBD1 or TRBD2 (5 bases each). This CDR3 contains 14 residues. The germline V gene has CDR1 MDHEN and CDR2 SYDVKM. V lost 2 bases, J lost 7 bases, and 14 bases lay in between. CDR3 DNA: TGTGCCAGCAGTTTAAAAAGTGGGACGGGGACCCAGTACTTC. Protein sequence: CASSLKSGTGTQYF.

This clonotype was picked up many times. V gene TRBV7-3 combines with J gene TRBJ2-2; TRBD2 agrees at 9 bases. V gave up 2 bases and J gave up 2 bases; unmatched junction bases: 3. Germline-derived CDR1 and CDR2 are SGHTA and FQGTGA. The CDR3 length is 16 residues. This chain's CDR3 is CASSLQGTSNTGELFF. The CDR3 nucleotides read TGTGCCAGCAGCTTACAGGGGACTAGCAACACCGGGGAGCTGTTTTTT.

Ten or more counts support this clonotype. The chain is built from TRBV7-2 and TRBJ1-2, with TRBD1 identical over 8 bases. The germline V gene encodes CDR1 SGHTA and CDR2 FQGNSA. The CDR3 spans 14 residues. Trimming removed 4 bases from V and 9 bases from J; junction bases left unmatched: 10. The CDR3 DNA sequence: TGTGCCAGCAGCTACCCGGGACAGGTCTTACGCTACACCTTC. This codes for CASSYPGQVLRYTF.

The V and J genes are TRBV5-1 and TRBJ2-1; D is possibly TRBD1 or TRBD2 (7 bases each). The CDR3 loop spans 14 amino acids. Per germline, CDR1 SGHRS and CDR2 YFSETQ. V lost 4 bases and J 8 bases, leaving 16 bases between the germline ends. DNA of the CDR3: TGCGCCAGCAGCCACCAGGGGGGGAAGGATGAGCAGTTCTTC. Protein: CASSHQGGKDEQFF. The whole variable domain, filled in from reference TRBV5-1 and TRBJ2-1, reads KAGVTQTPRYLIKTRGQQVTLSCSPISGHRSVSWYQQTPGQGLQFLFEYFSETQRNKGNFPGRFSGRQFSNSRSEMNVSTLELGDSALYLCASSHQGGKDEQFFGPGTRLTVL.

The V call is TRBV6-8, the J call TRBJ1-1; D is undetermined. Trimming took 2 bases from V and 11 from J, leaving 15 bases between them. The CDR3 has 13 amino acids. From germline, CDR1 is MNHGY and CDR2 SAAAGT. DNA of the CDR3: TGTGCCAGCAGTTACGAGGCGGTCACGGGCGCTTTCTTT. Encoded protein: CASSYEAVTGAFF.

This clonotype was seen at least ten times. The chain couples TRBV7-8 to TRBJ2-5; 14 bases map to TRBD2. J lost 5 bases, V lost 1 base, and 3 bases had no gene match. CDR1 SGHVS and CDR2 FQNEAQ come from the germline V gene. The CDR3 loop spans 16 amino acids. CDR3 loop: CASSLEGLAGEETQYF. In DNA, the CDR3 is TGTGCCAGCAGCTTAGAGGGACTAGCGGGGGAGGAGACCCAGTACTTC.

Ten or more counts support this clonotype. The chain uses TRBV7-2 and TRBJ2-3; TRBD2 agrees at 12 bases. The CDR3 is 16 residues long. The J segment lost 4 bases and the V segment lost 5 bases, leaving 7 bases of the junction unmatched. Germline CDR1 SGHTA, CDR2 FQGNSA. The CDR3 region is CASSPRLAGAADTQYF. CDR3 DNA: TGTGCCAGCAGCCCTCGACTAGCGGGGGCCGCAGATACGCAGTATTTT.

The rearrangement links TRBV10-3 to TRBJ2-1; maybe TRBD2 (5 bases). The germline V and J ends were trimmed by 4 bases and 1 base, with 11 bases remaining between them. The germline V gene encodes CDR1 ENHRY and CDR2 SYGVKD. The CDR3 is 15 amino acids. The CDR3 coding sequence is TGTGCCATCAGTGGGGCAGGACTGTCCTACAATGAGCAGTTCTTC. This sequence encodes CAISGAGLSYNEQFF.

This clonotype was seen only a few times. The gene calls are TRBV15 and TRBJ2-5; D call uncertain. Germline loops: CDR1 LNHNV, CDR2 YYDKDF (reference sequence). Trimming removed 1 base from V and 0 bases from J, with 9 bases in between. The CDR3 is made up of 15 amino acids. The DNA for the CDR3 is TGTGCCACCAGCAGAGTTGGGCCAGACCAAGAGACCCAGTACTTC. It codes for CATSRVGPDQETQYF.

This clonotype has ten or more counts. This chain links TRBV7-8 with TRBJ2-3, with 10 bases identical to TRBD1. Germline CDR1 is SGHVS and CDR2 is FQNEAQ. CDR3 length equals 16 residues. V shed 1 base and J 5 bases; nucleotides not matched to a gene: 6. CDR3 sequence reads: CASSLVDRGPGDTQYF. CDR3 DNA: TGTGCCAGCAGCTTAGTCGACAGGGGGCCGGGAGATACGCAGTATTTT.

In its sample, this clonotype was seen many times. This CDR3 is CASSSSGTVRNTEAFF. The CDR3 DNA follows: TGTGCCAGCAGCTCCTCCGGGACAGTCAGGAACACTGAAGCTTTCTTT. This sequence joins TRBV7-2 and TRBJ1-1; 7 positions agree with TRBD1. This CDR3 contains 16 residues. The germline V gene encodes CDR1 SGHTA and CDR2 FQGNSA. Trimming cost V 4 bases and J 1 base; bases outside gene matches: 9.

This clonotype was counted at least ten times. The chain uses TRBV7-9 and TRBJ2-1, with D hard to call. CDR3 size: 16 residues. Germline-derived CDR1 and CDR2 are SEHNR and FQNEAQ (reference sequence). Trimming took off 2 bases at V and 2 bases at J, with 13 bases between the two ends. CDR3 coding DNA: TGTGCCAGCAGCTTATTATCAGTATCGCCCTACAATGAGCAGTTCTTC. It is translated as CASSLLSVSPYNEQFF. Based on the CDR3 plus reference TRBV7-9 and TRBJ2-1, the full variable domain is DTGVSQNPRHKITKRGQNVTFRCDPISEHNRLYWYRQTLGQGPEFLTYFQNEAQLEKSRLLSDRFSAERPKGSFSTLEIQRTEQGDSAMYLCASSLLSVSPYNEQFFGPGTRLTVL.

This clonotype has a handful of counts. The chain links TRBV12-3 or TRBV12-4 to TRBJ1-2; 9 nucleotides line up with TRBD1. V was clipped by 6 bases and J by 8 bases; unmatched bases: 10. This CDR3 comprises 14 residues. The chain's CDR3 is CASRRTGAGGGYTF. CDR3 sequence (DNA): TGTGCCAGCAGGCGGACAGGGGCGGGGGGAGGCTACACCTTC.

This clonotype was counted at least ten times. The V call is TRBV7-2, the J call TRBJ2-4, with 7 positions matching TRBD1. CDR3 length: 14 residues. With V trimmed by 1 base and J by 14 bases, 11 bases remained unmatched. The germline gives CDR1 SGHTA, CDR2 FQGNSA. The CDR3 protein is CASSLVLQGTLKYF. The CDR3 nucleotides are TGTGCCAGCAGCTTAGTATTACAGGGGACGTTAAAGTACTTC.